What follows describes a single T cell receptor beta chain. What antigen it recognizes has not been identified. Base quality data are lacking; no much larger clone is found one base away. TCRbeta CDR3 regions were amplified from genomic DNA using the immunoSEQ Assay, a bias-controlled multiplex PCR. The original pipeline was this. The number of nucleated cells in each sample was estimated from the amplification of reference gene primers within the assay. To quantify the absolute abundance of each unique TCRbeta CDR3 rearrangement, sequence reads were collapsed and filtered. Productive Simpson clonality was computed per sample as the square root of Simpson's diversity index over productive rearrangements. TCRdb holds this immuneACCESS table with in-frame rearrangements only. Some clones are missing; in checked studies, unresolved V genes explain under half, and the rest has no known cause. That table gives V, J and clone size, and the DNA gave D and trimming. For this sample there are roughly 100,000 clones; 70% to 90% appear just once. The top ten hold about 3% of the sample.

The data originate from a study of blood T cell repertoires in COVID-19 (dated by TCRdb to 2020 to 2022). Regarding the study in general: Samples from collaborators originated in the United States, Italy and Spain and spanned both the acute and convalescent phases of COVID-19. The material from the prospective study consisted of cDNA or gDNA derived from T cells, B-cell-depleted T cells, or PBMCs. The sample metadata nearly always contained a de-identified subject ID, COVID-19 status, age in years and sex. The dataset comprised deeply sampled blood TCRbeta repertoires from subjects exposed to, actively infected with, or recovered from COVID-19. The samples were drawn from the first 160 participants of the ongoing ImmuneRACE study and from 1,254 subjects provided by 6 global collaborators. The repertoires were released in a freely available public database intended as a resource for research on the immune response to SARS-CoV-2. Where HLA class I and class II types were available, the types were taken from metadata supplied by the sample provider, not from assay-based typing.

What the work shows at the level of the full study, not this receptor alone: How much clinical and demographic metadata was included differed by source and by participant, and the metadata was provided uncurated.

As encoded in the germline V gene, CDR1 is SGHAT while CDR2 is FQNNGV. Including cysteine and phenylalanine, the CDR3 has 12 amino acids. The CDR3 DNA has 36 bases and is translated from base 1. The junction shows trimming of 3 bases on V and 5 bases on J, plus 8 bases between the germline ends. Whole blood was collected in K2EDTA tubes by collaborating institutions according to the institutions' own protocols. For TCRbeta analysis, collaborators shipped samples as frozen whole blood, isolated PBMCs, or DNA extracted from either of those sample types. Recombination joined TRBV11-2 with TRBJ2-7; the D gene is not confidently resolved. The TCR sequence derives from a human donor in a cohort sampled during active COVID-19. Sequencing used peripheral blood. The CDR3 loop reads CASSFYYDEQYF. Here is the DNA: TGTGCCAGCAGCTTCTACTACGACGAGCAGTACTTC.